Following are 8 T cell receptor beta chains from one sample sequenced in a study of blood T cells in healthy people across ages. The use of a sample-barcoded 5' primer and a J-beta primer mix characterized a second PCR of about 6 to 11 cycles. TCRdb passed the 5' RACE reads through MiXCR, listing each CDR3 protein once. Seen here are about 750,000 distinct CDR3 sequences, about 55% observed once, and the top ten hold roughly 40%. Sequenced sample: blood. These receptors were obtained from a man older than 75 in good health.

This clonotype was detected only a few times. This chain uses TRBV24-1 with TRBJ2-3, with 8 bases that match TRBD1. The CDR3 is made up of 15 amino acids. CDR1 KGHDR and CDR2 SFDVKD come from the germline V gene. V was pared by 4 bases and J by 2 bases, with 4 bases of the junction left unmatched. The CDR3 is CATSDQGADTDTQYF. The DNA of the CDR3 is TGTGCCACCAGTGACCAGGGGGCCGACACAGATACGCAGTATTTT.

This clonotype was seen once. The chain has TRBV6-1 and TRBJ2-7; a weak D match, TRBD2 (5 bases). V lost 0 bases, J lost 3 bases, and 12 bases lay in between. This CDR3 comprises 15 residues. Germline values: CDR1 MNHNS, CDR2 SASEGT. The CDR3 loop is CASSEASGRLYEQYF. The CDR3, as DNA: TGTGCCAGCAGTGAAGCGAGCGGTCGACTCTACGAGCAGTACTTC.

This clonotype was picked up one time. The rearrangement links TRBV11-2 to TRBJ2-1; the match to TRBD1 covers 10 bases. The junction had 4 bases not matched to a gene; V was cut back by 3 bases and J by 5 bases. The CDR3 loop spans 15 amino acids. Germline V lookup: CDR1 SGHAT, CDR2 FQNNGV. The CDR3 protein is CASSFRTGGNNEQFF. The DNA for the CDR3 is TGTGCCAGCAGCTTTAGGACAGGGGGGAACAATGAGCAGTTCTTC.

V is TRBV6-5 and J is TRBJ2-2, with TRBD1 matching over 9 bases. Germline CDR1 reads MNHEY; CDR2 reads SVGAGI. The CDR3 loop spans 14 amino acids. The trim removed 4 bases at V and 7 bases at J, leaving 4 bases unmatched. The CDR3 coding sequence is TGTGCCAGCAGTTTGACAGGGGGGAACGGGGAGCTGTTTTTT. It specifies CASSLTGGNGELFF.

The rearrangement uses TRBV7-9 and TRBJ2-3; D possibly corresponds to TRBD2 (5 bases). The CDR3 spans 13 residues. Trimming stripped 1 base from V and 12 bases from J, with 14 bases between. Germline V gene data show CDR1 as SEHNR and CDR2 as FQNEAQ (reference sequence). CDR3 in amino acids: CASSLVLPTGQYF. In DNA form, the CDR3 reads TGTGCCAGCAGCTTAGTATTACCCACGGGACAGTATTTT.

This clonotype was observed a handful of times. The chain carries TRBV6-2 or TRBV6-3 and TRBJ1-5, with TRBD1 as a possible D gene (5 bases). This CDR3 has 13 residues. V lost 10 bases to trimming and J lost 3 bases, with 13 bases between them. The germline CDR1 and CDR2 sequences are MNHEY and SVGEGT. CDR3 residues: CATRGGVNQPQHF. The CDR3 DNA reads TGTGCCACTAGGGGAGGGGTCAATCAGCCCCAGCATTTT.

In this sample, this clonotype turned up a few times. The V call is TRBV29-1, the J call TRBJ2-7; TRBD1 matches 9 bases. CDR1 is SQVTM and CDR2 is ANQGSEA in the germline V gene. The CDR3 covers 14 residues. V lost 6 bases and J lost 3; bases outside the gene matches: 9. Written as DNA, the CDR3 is TGCAGCGTCGCCTCGGGACAGGGTCTCTACGAGCAGTACTTC. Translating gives CSVASGQGLYEQYF.

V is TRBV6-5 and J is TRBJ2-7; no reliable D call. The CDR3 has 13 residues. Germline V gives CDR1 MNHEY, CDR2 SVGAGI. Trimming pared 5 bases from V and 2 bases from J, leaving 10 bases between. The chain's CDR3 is CASSTRPPYEQYF. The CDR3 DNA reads TGTGCCAGCAGTACAAGGCCTCCCTACGAGCAGTACTTC.